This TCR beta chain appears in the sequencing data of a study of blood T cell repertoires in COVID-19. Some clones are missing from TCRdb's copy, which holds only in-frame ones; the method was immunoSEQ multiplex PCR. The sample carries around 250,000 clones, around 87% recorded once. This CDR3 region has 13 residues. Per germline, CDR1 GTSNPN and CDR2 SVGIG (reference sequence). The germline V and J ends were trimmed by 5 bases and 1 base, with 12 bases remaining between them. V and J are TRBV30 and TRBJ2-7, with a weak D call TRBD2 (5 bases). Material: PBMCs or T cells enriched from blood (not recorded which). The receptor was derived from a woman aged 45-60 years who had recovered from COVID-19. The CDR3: CAWEDWESYEQYF. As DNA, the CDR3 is TGTGCCTGGGAGGACTGGGAGTCCTACGAGCAGTACTTC.